This T cell receptor beta chain came from a study of tumor-infiltrating lymphocytes in primary liver carcinoma. For blood RNA, unsorted whole blood served as the source, and germline DNA was extracted too. It was before surgery that four milliliters of peripheral blood were collected. Losses at the gene ends were 7 bases for V and 2 bases for J; bases not matched to a gene: 10. The CDR3 consists of 17 residues. The authors made TCR beta cDNA from roughly 480 ng total RNA with a constant-region primer. Construction of TCR beta libraries relied on three successive nested multiplex PCR rounds employing slightly modified ARM-PCR. In the first two PCR rounds, TRBV1-TRBV30 forward primers were paired with a C-beta reverse primer, and each round lasted about 9 cycles. TCRdb re-derived calls from the multiplex PCR reads in MiXCR, one entry per CDR3 protein. Among approximately 330,000 distinct CDR3 sequences listed, 65% were seen once.

Study results and limitations: In the absence of sorting, bulk samples left CD4+ and CD8+ repertoires uncompared.

Only a few counts were recorded for this clonotype. Its target is unknown. Sequenced material: peripheral blood. This TCR derives from a man aged 35-49 years with primary liver carcinoma and hepatitis B virus infection. The chain is built from TRBV12-3 or TRBV12-4 and TRBJ2-5; 13 bases are shared with TRBD2. CDR3 in DNA: TGTGCCAGCAACCCTGGGCCACTAGCGGGAGGGCAAGAGACCCAGTACTTC. It codes for CASNPGPLAGGQETQYF.